These 20 T cell receptor beta chains originate from one sample sequenced in a study of blood T cell repertoires in COVID-19. Repertoires were generated with immunoSEQ multiplex PCR, while TCRdb's copy carries only in-frame clones and drops some. Here the sample spans some 58,000 clones, roughly nine tenths being singletons. The specimen sequenced was peripheral blood. The receptors were sampled from a middle-aged man with acute or convalescent COVID-19.

The chain combines TRBV2 with TRBJ1-4, with no clear D. Germline values: CDR1 SNHLY, CDR2 FYNNEI. CDR3 length: 15 amino acids. Trimming removed 0 bases from V and 8 bases from J, with 13 bases in between. The CDR3 spells CASSEARGGGEKLFF. CDR3 bases: TGTGCCAGCAGTGAAGCGCGAGGTGGTGGGGAAAAACTGTTTTTT.

The chain couples TRBV5-1 to TRBJ2-4; a weak D match, TRBD1 (6 bases). The V end was cut by 6 bases, the J end by 1 base, with 17 bases between. This CDR3 region has 16 residues. Germline lookup yields CDR1 SGHRS and CDR2 YFSETQ. CDR3 amino acids: CASTLLPQGAKNIQYF. CDR3 nucleotide sequence: TGCGCCAGCACTCTGTTACCCCAGGGGGCCAAAAACATTCAGTACTTC.

J is TRBJ1-5 and V is TRBV27; TRBD1 aligns across 7 bases. V was clipped by 0 bases and J by 7 bases; unmatched bases: 3. The CDR3 loop spans 14 amino acids. CDR1 is MNHEY, CDR2 SMNVEV, per germline (reference sequence). The CDR3 DNA is TGTGCCAGCAGTTTATCGAGACAGGGACAGCCCCAGCATTTT. This codes for CASSLSRQGQPQHF.

The CDR3 DNA follows: TGTGCCAGTAGTATGGCGGGACTAGTTAACTACGAGCAGTACTTC. This codes for CASSMAGLVNYEQYF. The chain employs TRBV19 and TRBJ2-7; TRBD2 matches at 8 bases. With V trimmed by 3 bases and J by 3 bases, 7 bases remained unmatched. The germline V gene encodes CDR1 LNHDA and CDR2 SQIVND (reference sequence). The length of the CDR3 is 15 residues.

Concerning this clone: One end of the junction does not line up with germline, which may come from a read error. This sequence joins TRBV7-8 and TRBJ1-5; no reliable D call. Germline V gene data show CDR1 as SGHVS and CDR2 as FQNEAQ. This CDR3 comprises 13 residues. In DNA, the CDR3 is TGTGCCACCAGCCAGGAGGGCACGGAGCCCCAGCATTTT. Residues: CATSQEGTEPQHF.

The chain uses TRBV30 and TRBJ1-4; no clear D gene. Germline CDR1 GTSNPN, CDR2 SVGIG (reference sequence). V was shortened by 0 bases and J by 2 bases, with 7 bases between the two germline ends. This CDR3 comprises 14 residues. The CDR3 loop reads CAWSVSSTNEKLFF. The DNA of the CDR3 is TGTGCCTGGAGTGTGAGTTCCACTAATGAAAAACTGTTTTTT.

The chain carries TRBV5-4 and TRBJ1-2; D uncertain. Trimming shortened V by 0 bases and J by 0 bases, and 3 bases separated the two germline ends. There are 13 residues in the CDR3. CDR1 and CDR2 from the germline V gene are SGHNT and YYREEE (reference sequence). The CDR3 nucleotides read TGTGCCAGCAGCTTGGGTACTAACTATGGCTACACCTTC. It translates to CASSLGTNYGYTF.

The chain couples TRBV5-4 to TRBJ2-5; D is possibly TRBD1 (6 bases). CDR3 length: 16 amino acids. The V gene lost 0 bases and the J gene lost 5 bases, with 17 bases spanning the gap. The germline V gene has CDR1 SGHNT and CDR2 YYREEE (reference sequence). The CDR3 is CASSLEQGRLRETQYF. The CDR3 bases are TGTGCCAGCAGCTTGGAACAGGGACGACTTAGGGAGACCCAGTACTTC.

V usage is TRBV28 and J usage is TRBJ2-1; 10 nucleotides match TRBD2. CDR3 length: 14 amino acids. Trimming cost V 4 bases and J 7 bases; bases outside gene matches: 4. Germline CDR1 and CDR2: MDHEN and SYDVKM. The CDR3 DNA sequence: TGTGCCAGCAGTTGGGGACTAGCGAGTAATGAGCAGTTCTTC. Its protein product is CASSWGLASNEQFF.

This chain connects TRBV6-5 to TRBJ2-5; D perhaps matches TRBD2 (5 bases). V dropped 4 bases and J dropped 1 base, with 16 bases sitting between them. CDR3 length equals 16 residues. Germline V gene data show CDR1 as MNHEY and CDR2 as SVGAGI. In DNA, the CDR3 is TGTGCCAGCAGTTTACGACCCGGGGTGGGCCAAGAGACCCAGTACTTC. Its translation is CASSLRPGVGQETQYF.

The chain has TRBV19 and TRBJ2-7; D is ambiguous. The V end was cut by 5 bases, the J end by 7 bases, with 15 bases between. The CDR3 has 13 residues. Germline V gene sequence: CDR1 LNHDA, CDR2 SQIVND (reference sequence). This chain's CDR3 is CASSPRARQEQYF. The CDR3 nucleotides are TGTGCCAGTAGTCCGAGAGCGAGGCAGGAGCAGTACTTC.

The chain has TRBV30 and TRBJ2-7; the match to TRBD2 covers 9 bases. V shed 1 base, J shed 3 bases, and the junction held 16 bases outside the gene matches. Germline CDR1 and CDR2: GTSNPN and SVGIG (reference sequence). CDR3 length equals 18 residues. This CDR3 reads CAWSAYRPRREGVYEQYF. The CDR3 DNA is TGTGCCTGGAGTGCTTACCGCCCGCGGCGGGAGGGGGTCTACGAGCAGTACTTC.

The rearrangement joins TRBV5-1 to TRBJ1-6; 12 bases agree with TRBD1. Losses at the gene ends were 2 bases for V and 14 bases for J; bases not matched to a gene: 11. CDR1 is SGHRS, CDR2 YFSETQ, per germline. This CDR3 has 16 amino acids. CDR3 nucleotide sequence: TGCGCCAGCAGCTTTCAACCGGGACAGGGGGCCAGAGCCCTCCACTTT. Its translation is CASSFQPGQGARALHF.

The genes are TRBV29-1 and TRBJ2-4; possibly TRBD1 for D (7 bases). V was pared by 4 bases and J by 3 bases, with 13 bases between. The CDR3 runs 14 residues. Germline CDR1 is SQVTM and CDR2 is ANQGSEA. The CDR3 nucleotides read TGCAGCGTTGTACCAGGGGGAGGCAAAAACATTCAGTACTTC. This encodes CSVVPGGGKNIQYF.

The chain's CDR3 is CASSLNRGTEAFF. The DNA for the CDR3 is TGTGCCAGCAGCCTAAACAGGGGAACTGAAGCTTTCTTT. V gene TRBV12-3 or TRBV12-4 combines with J gene TRBJ1-1, with TRBD1 identical over 7 bases. The CDR3 covers 13 residues. V lost 6 bases and J lost 5; bases outside the gene matches: 6.

This chain links TRBV28 with TRBJ2-7, with 7 bases that match TRBD2. The germline CDR1 and CDR2 sequences are MDHEN and SYDVKM. This CDR3 contains 16 residues. V trimming: 3 bases; J trimming: 2 bases; junction bases outside the gene matches: 10. Written as DNA, the CDR3 is TGTGCCAGCAGTTTCGACTTAGCGGGCTTAACCTACGAGCAGTACTTC. The encoded protein is CASSFDLAGLTYEQYF.

The chain has TRBV7-2 and TRBJ2-7, with TRBD2 as a possible D gene (6 bases). CDR1 is SGHTA, CDR2 FQGNSA, per germline. This CDR3 has 16 amino acids. V lost 4 bases and J lost 2, with 18 bases in between. Here the CDR3 DNA reads TGTGCCAGCAGCTCTCTTACGAGTGGGAGGCCCTACGAGCAGTACTTC. It yields the protein CASSSLTSGRPYEQYF.

The chain carries TRBV27 and TRBJ1-6; perhaps TRBD1 as D (5 bases). The germline CDR1 and CDR2 sequences are MNHEY and SMNVEV (reference sequence). The ends were cut back, 6 bases at V and 9 bases at J, with 12 bases in the middle. The CDR3 is 13 residues long. The DNA for the CDR3 is TGTGCCAGCAGCAAGGGGTTTTTTTCACCCCTCCACTTT. Its protein is CASSKGFFSPLHF.

The CDR3 nucleotides read TGTGCCAGCAGCGCTGACAGCGCAACTAATGAAAAACTGTTTTTT. Translation: CASSADSATNEKLFF. V is TRBV7-9 and J is TRBJ1-4; weak D call: TRBD1 (5 bases). Looked up from germline, CDR1 is SEHNR and CDR2 is FQNEAQ (reference sequence). The CDR3 covers 15 residues. V dropped 5 bases and J dropped 0 bases, with 10 bases sitting between them.

The chain recombines TRBV14 with TRBJ2-1; 8 bases are a match to TRBD2. Germline V gives CDR1 SGHDN, CDR2 FVKESK. The V segment lost 1 base and the J segment 10 bases; nucleotides outside the gene matches: 6. This CDR3 comprises 14 residues. The CDR3 protein is CASSQVAGSLEQFF. For the CDR3, the DNA is TGTGCCAGCAGCCAAGTAGCGGGAAGTCTCGAGCAGTTCTTC.